This T cell receptor beta chain is from a study of T cell changes during pregnancy in multiple sclerosis. Germline-derived CDR1 and CDR2 are SNHLY and FYNNEI. Trimming took 3 bases from V and 4 from J; bases not matched to a gene: 13. The CDR3 runs to 18 residues. Sequencing used immunoSEQ multiplex PCR; TCRdb keeps in-frame clones, though not all of them. The table includes about 40,000 clones, 90% to 95% detected once. The chain is built from TRBV2 and TRBJ1-1; 11 nucleotides align to TRBD1. The material sequenced was CD8+ T cells from peripheral blood mononuclear cells, taken in the third trimester of pregnancy. The source of this sequence is a female donor with multiple sclerosis, enrolled in a pregnancy study. CDR3 sequence (DNA): TGTGCCAGCAGTGACCCCCTCGGGACAGGGGGTCGAAGCACTGAAGCTTTCTTT. It encodes CASSDPLGTGGRSTEAFF.